This T cell receptor beta chain stems from a study of T cell responses to AZD1222 COVID-19 vaccine. Produced via immunoSEQ multiplex PCR; TCRdb's table is partial and in-frame only. The repertoire holds some 130,000 clones, with 80% to 95% as singletons. Germline values: CDR1 SGHRS, CDR2 YFSETQ. J lost 0 bases, V lost 5 bases, and 4 bases had no gene match. This CDR3 is 14 amino acids long. A note on this clone: The antigen is unknown.

Study-wide points: Possibly, clonal diversity was underestimated; donors were largely white British and included more females.

The source of this sequence is an adult who received the AZD1222 COVID-19 vaccine. The sequencing used peripheral blood, collected 28 days after the second AZD1222 dose. The V call is TRBV5-1, the J call TRBJ1-1; 7 bases are a match to TRBD1. The CDR3 spells CASRSQGVNTEAFF. In DNA, the CDR3 is TGCGCCAGCAGGTCGCAGGGGGTGAACACTGAAGCTTTCTTT. Full variable domain (rest looked up from reference TRBV5-1 and TRBJ1-1): KAGVTQTPRYLIKTRGQQVTLSCSPISGHRSVSWYQQTPGQGLQFLFEYFSETQRNKGNFPGRFSGRQFSNSRSEMNVSTLELGDSALYLCASRSQGVNTEAFFGQGTRLTVV.